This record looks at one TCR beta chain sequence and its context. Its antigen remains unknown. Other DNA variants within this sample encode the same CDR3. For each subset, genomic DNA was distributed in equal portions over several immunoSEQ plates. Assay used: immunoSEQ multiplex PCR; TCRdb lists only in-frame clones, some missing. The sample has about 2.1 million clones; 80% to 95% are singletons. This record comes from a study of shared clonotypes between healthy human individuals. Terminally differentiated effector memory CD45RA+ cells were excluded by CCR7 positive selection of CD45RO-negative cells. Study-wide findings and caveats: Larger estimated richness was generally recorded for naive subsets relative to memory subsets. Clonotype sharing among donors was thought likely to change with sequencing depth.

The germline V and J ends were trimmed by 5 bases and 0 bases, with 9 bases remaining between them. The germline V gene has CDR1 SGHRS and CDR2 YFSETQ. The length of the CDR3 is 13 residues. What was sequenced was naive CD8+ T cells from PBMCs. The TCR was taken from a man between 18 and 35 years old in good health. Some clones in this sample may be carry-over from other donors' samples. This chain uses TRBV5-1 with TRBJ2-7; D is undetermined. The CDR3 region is CASRSGSSYEQYF. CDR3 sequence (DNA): TGCGCCAGCAGGTCGGGCTCCTCCTACGAGCAGTACTTC.